Shown below are 27 T cell receptor beta chains from a single sample sequenced in a study of shared clonotypes between healthy human individuals. The data were produced by immunoSEQ multiplex PCR, yet TCRdb's version contains in-frame clones alone and is incomplete. The sample records more than 2,000,000 clones, approximately 92% being singletons. Material for sequencing was naive CD4+ T cells sorted from blood. The subset denotes: CD45RA+ positively selected. These receptors were obtained from a young man in good health.

The genes are TRBV29-1 and TRBJ1-4; D is unclear. The V end lost 4 bases, the J end lost 0 bases, and 12 bases lay between the germline ends. CDR1 and CDR2 (germline): SQVTM, ANQGSEA. The CDR3 is 15 amino acids. The CDR3 nucleotides are TGCAGCGTTGTCGGGCCCACTGCAACTAATGAAAAACTGTTTTTT. Protein product: CSVVGPTATNEKLFF.

The chain uses TRBV10-3 and TRBJ2-2, with D hard to call. The V end was cut by 3 bases, the J end by 5 bases, with 7 bases between. The CDR3 contains 13 residues. CDR1 and CDR2 from the germline V gene are ENHRY and SYGVKD. CDR3 in amino acids: CAISDLNTGELFF. CDR3 DNA sequence: TGTGCCATCAGTGATTTGAATACCGGGGAGCTGTTTTTT.

This clone appeared a single time. The chain joins TRBV28 to TRBJ2-3; D unclear. The germline V gene encodes CDR1 MDHEN and CDR2 SYDVKM. The CDR3 is 14 amino acids. V shed 5 bases and J shed 5 bases, with 14 bases lying between them. CDR3 bases: TGTGCCAGCAGTCGACCTCCCCCGGAAGATACGCAGTATTTT. This codes for CASSRPPPEDTQYF.

The chain links TRBV29-1 to TRBJ1-1; D is unclear. Germline CDR1 and CDR2: SQVTM and ANQGSEA. CDR3 length equals 12 residues. The V and J ends lost 4 bases and 2 bases respectively, with 8 bases between them. The CDR3 is CSVGWGNTEAFF. CDR3 nucleotide sequence: TGCAGCGTTGGGTGGGGTAACACTGAAGCTTTCTTT.

As for this clone: Other nucleotide sequences from this sample produce the same CDR3. The chain combines TRBV5-1 with TRBJ2-7; 8 nucleotides line up with TRBD1. This CDR3 comprises 14 residues. J lost 4 bases, V lost 0 bases, and 3 bases had no gene match. The V gene's germline CDR1 is SGHRS and CDR2 YFSETQ. The CDR3 bases are TGCGCCAGCAGCTTGGGGACAGGGAAATACGAGCAGTACTTC. It is translated as CASSLGTGKYEQYF.

The CDR3 sequence is CASGLWGGVEAFF. The CDR3 DNA reads TGTGCTAGTGGTTTATGGGGGGGCGTTGAAGCTTTCTTT. The V gene is TRBV12-5, the J gene TRBJ1-1; D may be TRBD1 (6 bases). Germline V lookup: CDR1 LGHNT, CDR2 FRNRAP. Trimming left V 3 bases short and J 7 bases short, with 12 bases between. This CDR3 comprises 13 residues.

The chain carries TRBV25-1 and TRBJ2-1; D ambiguous. This CDR3 is built from 11 residues. Trimming stripped 1 base from V and 8 bases from J, with 3 bases between. Germline lookup yields CDR1 MGHDK and CDR2 SYGVNS. CDR3 coding DNA: TGTGCCAGCAGTGAATTAGATGAGCAGTTCTTC. Amino acid sequence: CASSELDEQFF.

This clone showed up just a few times. J is TRBJ1-6 and V is TRBV30, with D maybe TRBD1 (5 bases). V lost 4 bases and J lost 10, with 14 bases in between. CDR3 length equals 13 residues. Germline V gives CDR1 GTSNPN, CDR2 SVGIG (reference sequence). In DNA, the CDR3 is TGTGCCTGGACCACAGGCCCAGGATCACCCCTCCACTTT. Amino acid sequence: CAWTTGPGSPLHF.

Remarks on this clone: The sample contains more than one DNA sequence encoding this CDR3. The chain employs TRBV6-1 and TRBJ2-7; 7 bases are a match to TRBD2. Germline CDR1 is MNHNS and CDR2 is SASEGT. The CDR3 sequence is 15 residues long. The V gene end was trimmed by 0 bases and the J gene end by 3 bases; junction bases not matched to a gene: 5. The CDR3 is CASSEALAAGYEQYF. The CDR3 region has the DNA TGTGCCAGCAGTGAAGCTCTAGCGGCCGGCTACGAGCAGTACTTC.

This chain links TRBV7-8 with TRBJ1-5, with D maybe TRBD1 (5 bases). V lost 1 base and J lost 0, with 16 bases in between. This CDR3 is 18 amino acids long. The germline V gene encodes CDR1 SGHVS and CDR2 FQNEAQ. CDR3 amino acids: CASSLEWTNPYSNQPQHF. The CDR3 DNA follows: TGTGCCAGCAGCTTAGAGTGGACAAACCCCTATAGCAATCAGCCCCAGCATTTT.

The rearrangement links TRBV2 to TRBJ2-5; 8 nucleotides match TRBD2. The CDR3 runs to 15 residues. V dropped 4 bases and J dropped 3; count of bases not matched to a gene: 7. CDR1 and CDR2 (germline): SNHLY, FYNNEI. The CDR3 spells CASSGSGTREETQYF. The CDR3 DNA reads TGTGCCAGCAGTGGTTCCGGGACTAGAGAAGAGACCCAGTACTTC.

The chain recombines TRBV4-1 with TRBJ2-5; TRBD1 is a possible D gene (6 bases). Germline V gives CDR1 MGHRA, CDR2 YSYEKL. The CDR3 contains 15 residues. Trimming cost V 2 bases and J 4 bases, with 14 bases left between them. This CDR3 is CASSQTPGQRETQYF. The CDR3 nucleotides read TGCGCCAGCAGCCAAACGCCGGGACAACGAGAGACCCAGTACTTC.

The gene calls are TRBV18 and TRBJ1-1; perhaps TRBD1 as D (6 bases). The germline V gene encodes CDR1 KGHSH and CDR2 LQKENI. CDR3 size: 13 residues. Deletions cut 6 bases from V and 1 base from J, with 9 bases between. CDR3 in amino acids: CASSTQGNTEAFF. The CDR3 DNA is TGTGCCAGCTCCACACAGGGGAACACTGAAGCTTTCTTT.

V and J are TRBV28 and TRBJ1-2; no firm D call. The V gene lost 3 bases and the J gene lost 4 bases, with 9 bases spanning the gap. The CDR3 totals 13 residues. Germline CDR1 is MDHEN and CDR2 is SYDVKM. The CDR3 nucleotides are TGTGCCAGCAGTTTGGTACAGTTCTATGGCTACACCTTC. It encodes CASSLVQFYGYTF.

This chain joins TRBV29-1 and TRBJ1-1; 12 bases map to TRBD1. The CDR3 extends over 16 amino acids. V shed 6 bases, J shed 0 bases, and the junction held 8 bases outside the gene matches. Germline assignment: CDR1 SQVTM and CDR2 ANQGSEA. The CDR3 DNA sequence: TGCAGCGTACATTGGGACAGGGGGCGGGTGAACACTGAAGCTTTCTTT. Encoded protein: CSVHWDRGRVNTEAFF.

This chain uses TRBV7-3 with TRBJ2-7; 7 positions agree with TRBD1. Trimming removed 1 base from V and 6 bases from J; junction bases left unmatched: 6. This CDR3 has 14 amino acids. From germline, CDR1 is SGHTA and CDR2 FQGTGA. The CDR3 sequence: CASSLKGTGAEQYF. DNA for the CDR3: TGTGCCAGCAGCTTAAAAGGAACAGGGGCCGAGCAGTACTTC.

In regard to this clone: Other DNA sequences within the sample encode an identical CDR3. V is TRBV18 and J is TRBJ1-1; D gene ambiguous. The V and J ends lost 2 bases and 1 base respectively, with 5 bases between them. This CDR3 spans 13 amino acids. Germline V CDR1 and CDR2: KGHSH, LQKENI. The CDR3: CASSPLRNTEAFF. CDR3 nucleotide sequence: TGTGCCAGCTCACCATTGAGGAACACTGAAGCTTTCTTT.

Turning to this clone: The sample holds other DNA sequences that translate to the same CDR3. This chain joins TRBV5-1 and TRBJ2-3, with D hard to call. Trimming removed 4 bases from V and 0 bases from J, with 6 bases in between. From germline, CDR1 is SGHRS and CDR2 YFSETQ. CDR3 length: 13 amino acids. The CDR3 is CASSPTSTDTQYF. DNA of the CDR3: TGCGCCAGCAGCCCTACTAGCACAGATACGCAGTATTTT.

V is TRBV7-2 and J is TRBJ2-7; 10 nucleotides match TRBD2. The CDR3 extends over 19 amino acids. Germline V gene sequence: CDR1 SGHTA, CDR2 FQGNSA. V lost 2 bases and J lost 7; bases outside the gene matches: 20. CDR3 amino acids: CASSLWASGRAERPTEQYF. DNA for the CDR3: TGTGCCAGCAGCTTATGGGCAAGCGGGAGGGCCGAGAGACCTACTGAGCAGTACTTC.

The chain combines TRBV5-1 with TRBJ2-6; tentatively, D is TRBD2 (5 bases). With 3 bases removed from V and 0 bases from J, the gap between germline ends came to 16 bases. The CDR3 extends over 18 amino acids. In germline, CDR1 is SGHRS, CDR2 YFSETQ. The CDR3 DNA reads as TGCGCCAGCAGCTCCGGGATTTCGGTTAGCTCTGGGGCCAACGTCCTGACTTTC. Its protein is CASSSGISVSSGANVLTF.

The V and J genes are TRBV7-9 and TRBJ2-5; 8 positions match TRBD1. Germline assignment: CDR1 SEHNR and CDR2 FQNEAQ (reference sequence). CDR3 length: 16 residues. After removal of 5 bases from V and 2 bases from J, the junction contained 10 bases not matched to a gene. The CDR3 reads CASSPQGALHQETQYF. The DNA for the CDR3 is TGTGCCAGCAGCCCGCAGGGGGCCCTCCATCAAGAGACCCAGTACTTC. The whole variable domain, remainder taken from reference TRBV7-9 and TRBJ2-5, is DTGVSQNPRHKITKRGQNVTFRCDPISEHNRLYWYRQTLGQGPEFLTYFQNEAQLEKSRLLSDRFSAERPKGSFSTLEIQRTEQGDSAMYLCASSPQGALHQETQYFGPGTRLLVL.

The chain recombines TRBV10-3 with TRBJ2-7; D remains unclear. This CDR3 comprises 13 residues. Germline V gene data show CDR1 as ENHRY and CDR2 as SYGVKD. Trimming took 3 bases from V and 3 from J, leaving 9 bases between them. The CDR3 DNA is TGTGCCATCAGTGACATCGAGAGCTACGAGCAGTACTTC. This sequence encodes CAISDIESYEQYF.

This chain connects TRBV18 to TRBJ2-3, with D perhaps matching TRBD1 or TRBD2 (5 bases each). The length of the CDR3 is 16 residues. V was clipped by 3 bases and J by 4 bases, with 17 bases between them. Germline lookup yields CDR1 KGHSH and CDR2 LQKENI. The CDR3 DNA is TGTGCCAGCTCACCCACGGGGAACAGAGGGGCAGATACGCAGTATTTT. Residues: CASSPTGNRGADTQYF.

There are a few counts of this clone. The V call is TRBV6-1, the J call TRBJ2-3, with 8 bases identical to TRBD2. Trimming at V came to 2 bases and at J to 3 bases, leaving 7 bases not matched to a gene. There are 16 residues in the CDR3. Germline V gene sequence: CDR1 MNHNS, CDR2 SASEGT. The CDR3 loop is CASSESSGAGTDTQYF. CDR3 coding DNA: TGTGCCAGCAGTGAAAGTAGCGGGGCGGGGACAGATACGCAGTATTTT.

The chain has TRBV7-8 and TRBJ1-5; D is possibly TRBD1 (6 bases). The V gene lost 5 bases and the J gene lost 3 bases, with 17 bases spanning the gap. Germline CDR1 SGHVS, CDR2 FQNEAQ. The CDR3 sequence is 16 residues long. The CDR3 spells CASSRRADRPNQPQHF. The CDR3 bases are TGTGCCAGCAGCCGCAGGGCGGACAGACCCAATCAGCCCCAGCATTTT.

V gene TRBV19 combines with J gene TRBJ1-5, with 8 positions matching TRBD1. This CDR3 has 14 amino acids. From germline, CDR1 is LNHDA and CDR2 SQIVND (reference sequence). V shed 6 bases, J shed 9 bases, and the junction held 10 bases outside the gene matches. Here the CDR3 reads CASRTGDLVRPQHF. The CDR3 coding sequence is TGTGCCAGTAGGACAGGGGACTTAGTGAGGCCCCAGCATTTT.

As concerns this clone: Other nucleotide sequences from this sample produce the same CDR3. V is TRBV11-2 and J is TRBJ1-3, with D unclear. This CDR3 is 15 amino acids long. CDR1 SGHAT and CDR2 FQNNGV come from the germline V gene. The V end lost 0 bases, the J end lost 0 bases, and 6 bases lay between the germline ends. The CDR3 protein is CASSLDGISGNTIYF. In DNA, the CDR3 is TGTGCCAGCAGCTTAGATGGGATCTCTGGAAACACCATATATTTT.